This paragraph covers one T cell receptor (beta chain) sequence. This sample is part of a study of control samples from healthy donors and cancer patients. The CDR3 length is 15 residues. Germline V CDR1 and CDR2: SGDLS, YYNGEE. V lost 7 bases to trimming and J lost 2 bases; unmatched junction nucleotides: 8. TCRdb's copy holds only in-frame clones and misses some; the assay was immunoSEQ multiplex PCR. Of about 250,000 clones in the sample, around 79% were seen once. The sample comprised PBMCs. The sequence was collected from a woman in her sixties or seventies with lung cancer. The chain recombines TRBV9 with TRBJ2-2; 7 nucleotides line up with TRBD2. Here the CDR3 reads CASSRWGGNTGELFF. The CDR3 coding sequence is TGTGCCAGCTCCCGGTGGGGGGGAAACACCGGGGAGCTGTTTTTT.